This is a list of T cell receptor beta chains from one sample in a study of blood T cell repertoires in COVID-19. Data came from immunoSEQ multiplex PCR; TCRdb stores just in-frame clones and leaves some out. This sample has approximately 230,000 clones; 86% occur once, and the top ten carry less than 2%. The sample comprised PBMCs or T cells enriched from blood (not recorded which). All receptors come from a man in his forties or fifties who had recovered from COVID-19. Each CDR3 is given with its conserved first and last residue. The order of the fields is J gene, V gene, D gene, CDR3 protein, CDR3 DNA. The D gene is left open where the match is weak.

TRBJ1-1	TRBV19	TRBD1	CATGQTNTEAFF	TGTGCCACGGGACAGACGAACACTGAAGCTTTCTTT
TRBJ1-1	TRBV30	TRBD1	CAGRQGPNTEAFF	TGTGCCGGGAGACAGGGGCCGAACACTGAAGCTTTCTTT
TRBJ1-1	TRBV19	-	CASSEGMNTEAFF	TGTGCCAGTAGCGAGGGAATGAACACTGAAGCTTTCTTT
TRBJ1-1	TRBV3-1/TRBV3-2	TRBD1	CASSQESSWTGGAFF	TGTGCCAGCAGCCAAGAATCTTCCTGGACAGGGGGAGCTTTCTTT
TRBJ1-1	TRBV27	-	CASSTTGRGTEAFF	TGTGCCAGCAGTACAACAGGTAGGGGCACTGAAGCTTTCTTT
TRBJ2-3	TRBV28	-	CATLVGTRNTDTQYF	TGTGCCACCCTCGTAGGGACTCGTAACACAGATACGCAGTATTTT
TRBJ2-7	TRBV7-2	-	CASSARLLDSYEQYF	TGTGCCAGCAGCGCCCGCCTCTTGGACAGCTACGAGCAGTACTTC
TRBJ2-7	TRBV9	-	CASGRSSYEQYF	TGTGCCAGCGGGAGGAGCTCCTACGAGCAGTACTTC
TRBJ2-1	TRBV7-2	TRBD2	CASSAGTSSYNEQFF	TGTGCCAGCAGCGCCGGGACTAGCTCCTACAATGAGCAGTTCTTC
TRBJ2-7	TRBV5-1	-	CASSVQGYEQYF	TGCGCCAGCAGCGTACAGGGATACGAGCAGTACTTC